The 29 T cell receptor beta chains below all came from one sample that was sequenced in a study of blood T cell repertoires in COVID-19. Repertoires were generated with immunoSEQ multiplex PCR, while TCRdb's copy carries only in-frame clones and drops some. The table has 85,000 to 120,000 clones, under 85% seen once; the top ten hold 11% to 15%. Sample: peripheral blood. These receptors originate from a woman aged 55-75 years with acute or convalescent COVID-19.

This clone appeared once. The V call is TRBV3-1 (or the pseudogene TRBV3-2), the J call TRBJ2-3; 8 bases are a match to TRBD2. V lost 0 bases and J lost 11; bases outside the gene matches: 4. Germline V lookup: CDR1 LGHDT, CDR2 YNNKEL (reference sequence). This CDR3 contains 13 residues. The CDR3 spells CASSQDSLAGQYF. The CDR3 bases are TGTGCCAGCAGCCAAGATAGCCTAGCGGGGCAGTATTTT.

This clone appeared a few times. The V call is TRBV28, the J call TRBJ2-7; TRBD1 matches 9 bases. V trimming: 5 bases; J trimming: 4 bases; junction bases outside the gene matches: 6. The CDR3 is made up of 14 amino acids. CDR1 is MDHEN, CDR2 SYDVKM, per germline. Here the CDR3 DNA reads TGTGCCAGCAGTCGACCCGGGACAGGGTACGAGCAGTACTTC. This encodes CASSRPGTGYEQYF.

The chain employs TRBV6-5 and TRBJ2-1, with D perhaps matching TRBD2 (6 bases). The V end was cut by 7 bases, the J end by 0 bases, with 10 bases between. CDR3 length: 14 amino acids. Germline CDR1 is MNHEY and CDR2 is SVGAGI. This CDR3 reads CASTGGSSYNEQFF. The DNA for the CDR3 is TGTGCCAGCACTGGGGGGAGCTCCTACAATGAGCAGTTCTTC.

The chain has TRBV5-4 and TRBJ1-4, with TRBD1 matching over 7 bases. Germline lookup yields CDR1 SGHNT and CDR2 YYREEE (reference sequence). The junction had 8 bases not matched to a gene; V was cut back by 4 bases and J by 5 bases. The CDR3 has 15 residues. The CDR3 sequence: CASSPRQGLNEKLFF. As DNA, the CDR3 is TGTGCCAGCAGCCCGAGACAGGGTCTCAATGAAAAACTGTTTTTT.

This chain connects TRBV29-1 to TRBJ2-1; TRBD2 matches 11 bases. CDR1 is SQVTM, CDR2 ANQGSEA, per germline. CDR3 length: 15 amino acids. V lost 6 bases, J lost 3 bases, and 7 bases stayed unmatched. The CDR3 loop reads CSVDGTSGFYNEQFF. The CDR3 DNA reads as TGCAGCGTGGACGGGACTAGCGGATTCTACAATGAGCAGTTCTTC.

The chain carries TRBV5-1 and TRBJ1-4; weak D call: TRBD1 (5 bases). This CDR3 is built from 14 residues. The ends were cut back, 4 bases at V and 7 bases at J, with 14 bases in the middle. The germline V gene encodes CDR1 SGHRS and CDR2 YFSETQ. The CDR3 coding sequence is TGCGCCAGCAGCACTAATCTTAGGGGTGAAAAACTGTTTTTT. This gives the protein CASSTNLRGEKLFF.

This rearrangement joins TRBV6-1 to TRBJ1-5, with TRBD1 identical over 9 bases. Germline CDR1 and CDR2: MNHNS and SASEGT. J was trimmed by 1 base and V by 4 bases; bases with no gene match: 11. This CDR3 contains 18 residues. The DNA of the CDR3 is TGTGCCAGCAGTGCAAAGACAGGGGGTAGATGGAGCAATCAGCCCCAGCATTTT. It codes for CASSAKTGGRWSNQPQHF.

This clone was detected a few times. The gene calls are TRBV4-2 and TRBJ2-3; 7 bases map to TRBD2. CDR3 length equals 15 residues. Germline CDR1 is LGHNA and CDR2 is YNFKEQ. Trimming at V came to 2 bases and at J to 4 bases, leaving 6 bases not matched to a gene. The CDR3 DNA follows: TGTGCCAGCAGCCAACCGCCGACTAGCTCAGATACGCAGTATTTT. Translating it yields CASSQPPTSSDTQYF.

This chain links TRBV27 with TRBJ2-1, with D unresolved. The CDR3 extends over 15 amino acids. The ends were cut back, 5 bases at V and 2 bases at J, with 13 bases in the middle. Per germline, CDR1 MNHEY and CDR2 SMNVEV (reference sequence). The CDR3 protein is CASSPRRGPYNEQFF. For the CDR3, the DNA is TGTGCCAGCAGTCCGCGACGCGGCCCCTACAATGAGCAGTTCTTC.

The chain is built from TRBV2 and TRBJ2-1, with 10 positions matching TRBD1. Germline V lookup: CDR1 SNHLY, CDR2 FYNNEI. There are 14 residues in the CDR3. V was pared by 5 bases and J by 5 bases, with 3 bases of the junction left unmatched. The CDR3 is CASSSGQGNNEQFF. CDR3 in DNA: TGTGCCAGCAGTTCGGGACAGGGGAACAATGAGCAGTTCTTC. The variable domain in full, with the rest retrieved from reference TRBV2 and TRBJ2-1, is EPEVTQTPSHQVTQMGQEVILRCVPISNHLYFYWYRQILGQKVEFLVSFYNNEISEKSEIFDDQFSVERPDGSNFTLKIRSTKLEDSAMYFCASSSGQGNNEQFFGPGTRLTVL.

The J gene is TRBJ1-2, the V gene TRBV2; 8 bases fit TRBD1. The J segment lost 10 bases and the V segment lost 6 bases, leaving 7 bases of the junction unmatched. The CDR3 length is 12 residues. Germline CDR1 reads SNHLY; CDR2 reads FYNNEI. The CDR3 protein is CASRLDRGDYTF. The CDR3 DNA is TGTGCCAGCAGACTTGACAGGGGCGACTACACCTTC.

The DNA of the CDR3 is TGTGCCACCAGCAGCGATCTTAGCGCGGGGGAGCTGTTTTTT. Residues: CATSSDLSAGELFF. The V call is TRBV15, the J call TRBJ2-2; D is possibly TRBD2 (5 bases). Trimming stripped 3 bases from V and 8 bases from J, with 13 bases between. Germline-derived CDR1 and CDR2 are LNHNV and YYDKDF (reference sequence). The CDR3 is made up of 14 amino acids.

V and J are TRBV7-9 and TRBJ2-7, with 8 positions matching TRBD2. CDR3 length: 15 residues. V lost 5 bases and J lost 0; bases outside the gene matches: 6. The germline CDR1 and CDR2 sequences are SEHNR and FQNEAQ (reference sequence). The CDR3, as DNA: TGTGCCAGCAGCGACGAGCGGGAGCTCTCCTACGAGCAGTACTTC. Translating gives CASSDERELSYEQYF.

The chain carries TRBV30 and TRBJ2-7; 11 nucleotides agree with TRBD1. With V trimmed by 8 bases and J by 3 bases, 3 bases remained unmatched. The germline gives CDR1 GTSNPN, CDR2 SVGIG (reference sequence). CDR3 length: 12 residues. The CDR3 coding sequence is TGTGCCCTAGGGACAGGGGGCTACGAGCAGTACTTC. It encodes CALGTGGYEQYF.

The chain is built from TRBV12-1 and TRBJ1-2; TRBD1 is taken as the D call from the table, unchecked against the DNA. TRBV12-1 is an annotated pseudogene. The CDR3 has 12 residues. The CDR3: CASSLQAYGYTF. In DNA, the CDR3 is TGTGCCAGCAGCTTACAGGCCTATGGCTACACCTTC.

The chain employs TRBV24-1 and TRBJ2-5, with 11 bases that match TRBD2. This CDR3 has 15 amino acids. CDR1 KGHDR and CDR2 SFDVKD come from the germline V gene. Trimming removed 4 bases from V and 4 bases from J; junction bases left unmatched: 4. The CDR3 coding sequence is TGTGCCACCAGTGACCCCGGGACTAGCGGAGAGACCCAGTACTTC. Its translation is CATSDPGTSGETQYF.

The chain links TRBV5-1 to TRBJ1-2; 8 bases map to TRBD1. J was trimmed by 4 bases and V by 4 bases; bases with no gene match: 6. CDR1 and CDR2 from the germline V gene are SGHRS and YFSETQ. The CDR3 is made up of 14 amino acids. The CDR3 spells CASSPDREAYGYTF. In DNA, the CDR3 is TGCGCCAGCAGCCCGGACAGGGAGGCCTATGGCTACACCTTC. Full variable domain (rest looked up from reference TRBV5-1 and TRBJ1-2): KAGVTQTPRYLIKTRGQQVTLSCSPISGHRSVSWYQQTPGQGLQFLFEYFSETQRNKGNFPGRFSGRQFSNSRSEMNVSTLELGDSALYLCASSPDREAYGYTFGSGTRLTVV.

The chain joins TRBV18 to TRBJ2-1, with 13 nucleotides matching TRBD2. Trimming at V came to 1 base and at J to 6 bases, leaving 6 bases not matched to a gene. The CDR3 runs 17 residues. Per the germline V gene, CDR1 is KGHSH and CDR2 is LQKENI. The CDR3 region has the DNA TGTGCCAGCTCACCACGGGGGACTAGCGGGGCCATCAATGAGCAGTTCTTC. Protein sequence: CASSPRGTSGAINEQFF.

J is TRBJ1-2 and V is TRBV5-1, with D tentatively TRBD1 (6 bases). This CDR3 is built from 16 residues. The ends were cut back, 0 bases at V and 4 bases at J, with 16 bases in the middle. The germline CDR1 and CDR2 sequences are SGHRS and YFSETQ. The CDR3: CASSLAEERGIYGYTF. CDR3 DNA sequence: TGCGCCAGCAGCTTGGCCGAGGAAAGGGGGATCTATGGCTACACCTTC.

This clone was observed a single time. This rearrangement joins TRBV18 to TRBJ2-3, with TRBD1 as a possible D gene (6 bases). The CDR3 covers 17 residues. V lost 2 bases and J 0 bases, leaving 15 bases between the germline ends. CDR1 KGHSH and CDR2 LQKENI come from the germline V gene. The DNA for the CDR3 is TGTGCCAGCTCACCAGTTGGACAGCGCCTCAGCACAGATACGCAGTATTTT. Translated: CASSPVGQRLSTDTQYF.

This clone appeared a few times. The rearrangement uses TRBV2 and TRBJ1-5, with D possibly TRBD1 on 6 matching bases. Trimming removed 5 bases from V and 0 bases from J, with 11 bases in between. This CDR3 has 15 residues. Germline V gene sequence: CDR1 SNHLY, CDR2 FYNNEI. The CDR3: CASSLGQYSNQPQHF. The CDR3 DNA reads TGTGCCAGCAGTCTCGGACAGTATAGCAATCAGCCCCAGCATTTT. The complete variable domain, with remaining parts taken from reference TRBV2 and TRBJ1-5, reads EPEVTQTPSHQVTQMGQEVILRCVPISNHLYFYWYRQILGQKVEFLVSFYNNEISEKSEIFDDQFSVERPDGSNFTLKIRSTKLEDSAMYFCASSLGQYSNQPQHFGDGTRLSIL.

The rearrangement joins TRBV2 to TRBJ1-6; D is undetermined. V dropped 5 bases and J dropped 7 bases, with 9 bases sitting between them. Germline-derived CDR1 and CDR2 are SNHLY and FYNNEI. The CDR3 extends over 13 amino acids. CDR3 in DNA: TGTGCCAGCAGTCTAGGATTGAATTCACCCCTCCACTTT. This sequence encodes CASSLGLNSPLHF.

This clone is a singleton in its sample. CDR3 sequence: CASSPRGAGEKLFF. The CDR3 region has the DNA TGTGCCAGCAGTCCACGGGGGGCAGGCGAAAAACTGTTTTTT. The chain links TRBV3-1 (or the pseudogene TRBV3-2) to TRBJ1-4; D possibly corresponds to TRBD1 (6 bases). The CDR3 spans 14 residues. V lost 6 bases, J lost 8 bases, and 16 bases lay in between. CDR1 is LGHDT and CDR2 is YNNKEL in the germline V gene (reference sequence).

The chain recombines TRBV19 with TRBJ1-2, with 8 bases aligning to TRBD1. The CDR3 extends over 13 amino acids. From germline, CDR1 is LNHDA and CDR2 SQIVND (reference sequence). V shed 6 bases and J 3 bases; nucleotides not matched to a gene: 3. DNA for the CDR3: TGTGCCAGTAGACCGGGACAGGACTATGGCTACACCTTC. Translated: CASRPGQDYGYTF. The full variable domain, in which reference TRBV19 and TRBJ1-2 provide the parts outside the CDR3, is DGGITQSPKYLFRKEGQNVTLSCEQNLNHDAMYWYRQDPGQGLRLIYYSQIVNDFQKGDIAEGYSVSREKKESFPLTVTSAQKNPTAFYLCASRPGQDYGYTFGSGTRLTVV.

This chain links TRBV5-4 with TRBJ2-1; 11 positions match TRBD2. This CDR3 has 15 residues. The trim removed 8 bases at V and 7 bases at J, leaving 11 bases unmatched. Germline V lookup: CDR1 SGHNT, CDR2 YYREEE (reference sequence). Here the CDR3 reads CASSPTSGSFNEQFF. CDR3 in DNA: TGTGCCAGTTCCCCCACTAGCGGGAGTTTTAATGAGCAGTTCTTC.

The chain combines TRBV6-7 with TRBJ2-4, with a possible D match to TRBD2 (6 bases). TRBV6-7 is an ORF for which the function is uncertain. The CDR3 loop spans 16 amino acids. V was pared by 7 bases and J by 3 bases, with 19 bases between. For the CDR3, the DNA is TGTGCCAGCACCCGTCGGTGGAGGGTAGACAAAAACATTCAGTACTTC. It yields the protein CASTRRWRVDKNIQYF.

The CDR3 spells CASSLVAGLSYNEQFF. The CDR3 region has the DNA TGTGCCAGCAGCTTGGTGGCGGGACTCTCATACAATGAGCAGTTCTTC. The chain links TRBV5-6 to TRBJ2-1; D is perhaps TRBD2 (6 bases). The V gene lost 0 bases and the J gene lost 4 bases, with 14 bases spanning the gap. This CDR3 contains 16 residues. The germline gives CDR1 SGHDT, CDR2 YYEEEE. Drawing the rest from reference TRBV5-6 and TRBJ2-1, the complete variable domain is DAGVTQSPTHLIKTRGQQVTLRCSPKSGHDTVSWYQQALGQGPQFIFQYYEEEERQRGNFPDRFSGHQFPNYSSELNVNALLLGDSALYLCASSLVAGLSYNEQFFGPGTRLTVL.

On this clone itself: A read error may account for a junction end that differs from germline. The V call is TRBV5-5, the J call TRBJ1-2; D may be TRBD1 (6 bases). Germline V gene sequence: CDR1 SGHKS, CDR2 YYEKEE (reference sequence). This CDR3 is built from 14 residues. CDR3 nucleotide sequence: TGTGCCAGCAACTTGGAGACAGGTCCATATGGCTACACCTTC. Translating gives CASNLETGPYGYTF.

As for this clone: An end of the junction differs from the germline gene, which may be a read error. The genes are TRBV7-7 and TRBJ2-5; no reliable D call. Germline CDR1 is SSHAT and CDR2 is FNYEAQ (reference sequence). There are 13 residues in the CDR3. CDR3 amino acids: CASSPTISETQYF. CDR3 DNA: TGTGCTAGCAGCCCCACTATATCAGAGACCCAGTACTTC. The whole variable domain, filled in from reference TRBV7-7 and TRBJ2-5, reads GAGVSQSPRYKVTKRGQDVTLRCDPISSHATLYWYQQALGQGPEFLTYFNYEAQPDKSGLPSDRFSAERPEGSISTLTIQRTEQRDSAMYRCASSPTISETQYFGPGTRLLVL.